This is a list of T cell receptor beta chains from one sample in a study of technical replicates of blood from a handful of donors. Repertoires were generated with immunoSEQ multiplex PCR, while TCRdb's copy carries only in-frame clones and drops some. The sample contains tens of thousands of clones, roughly 98% of which appear only once. The sequencing input was T cells isolated from PBMCs. The receptor set was obtained from a human donor in good health. CDR3s include the opening cysteine and the closing phenylalanine or tryptophan. D genes are given only for firm matches. The size of a clone is reported for some rows only, either as once, few or many, or as a class for expanded clones.

once	TRBV6-5	TRBJ1-2	-	TGTGCCAGCAGACCGATCGGTTCGAGTGGCTACACCTTC	CASRPIGSSGYTF
-	TRBV19	TRBJ2-5	-	TGTGCCAGTAGCTTACCGGGATCCTTAGGGACCCAGTACTTC	CASSLPGSLGTQYF
once	TRBV18	TRBJ1-5	TRBD1	TGTGCCAGCTCACCCGACACAGGGGGCAGGCAGCCCCAGCATTTT	CASSPDTGGRQPQHF
-	TRBV7-2	TRBJ1-1	TRBD1	TGTGCCAGCAGCTTTAGGGGGCAGACTGAAGCTTTCTTT	CASSFRGQTEAFF
-	TRBV29-1	TRBJ1-1	-	TGCAGCGTTGAAGAAGAGGAGCGTAACACTGAAGCTTTCTTT	CSVEEEERNTEAFF
-	TRBV6-1	TRBJ2-2	-	TGTGCCAGCAGCCCCGAGAACGTCAACACCGGGGAGCTGTTTTTT	CASSPENVNTGELFF
-	TRBV28	TRBJ2-1	TRBD1	TGTGCCAGCAGTCCTTCCGGACAGGGTGTATATAATGAGCAGTTCTTC	CASSPSGQGVYNEQFF
-	TRBV4-1	TRBJ2-1	TRBD2	TGCGCCAGCAGCCAAAGACTAGCGGGAGGGAATGAGCAGTTCTTC	CASSQRLAGGNEQFF
-	TRBV4-1	TRBJ2-7	TRBD2	TGCGCCAGCAGCCAAGAACAAGGACTAGCGGGGACCGAGCAGTACTTC	CASSQEQGLAGTEQYF
-	TRBV29-1	TRBJ2-1	TRBD2	TGCAGCGTTGCTTTGCGGGAGGGCCTTAGGACGCAGTTCTTC	CSVALREGLRTQFF
-	TRBV7-9	TRBJ2-7	TRBD2	TGTGCCAGCAGCTCAGGGGGACTAGCGCATATCGAGCAGTACTTC	CASSSGGLAHIEQYF
-	TRBV28	TRBJ2-2	TRBD2	TGTGCCAGCCTTTTAGCGGGAGGGGGCACCGGGGAGCTGTTTTTT	CASLLAGGGTGELFF
-	TRBV28	TRBJ2-4	-	TGTGCCGGGGGGGGCAGGTGGGCCAAAAACATTCAGTACTTC	CAGGGRWAKNIQYF
-	TRBV10-1	TRBJ2-2	-	TGCGCCAGCAGCCCCGGGCCGGCGGGCACCGGGGAGCTGTTTTTT	CASSPGPAGTGELFF
-	TRBV25-1	TRBJ1-1	-	TGTGCCAGCAGGGGGGGCACTGAAGCTTTCTTT	CASRGGTEAFF
-	TRBV6-5	TRBJ1-2	-	TGTGCCAGCAGGGAGACAGGTTCCGGTATTGGCTACACCTTC	CASRETGSGIGYTF
-	TRBV27	TRBJ2-1	-	TGTGCCAGCAGTTTTACAGAATACAATGAGCAGTTCTTC	CASSFTEYNEQFF
-	TRBV27	TRBJ1-1	-	TGTGCCAGCAGTTGGGGAGATAGGGCGGGAGTTCTTTTCTTT	CASSWGDRAGVLFF
-	TRBV9	TRBJ2-7	-	TGTGCCAGCAGCGTTGGGACTGGAGACTACGAGCAGTACTTC	CASSVGTGDYEQYF